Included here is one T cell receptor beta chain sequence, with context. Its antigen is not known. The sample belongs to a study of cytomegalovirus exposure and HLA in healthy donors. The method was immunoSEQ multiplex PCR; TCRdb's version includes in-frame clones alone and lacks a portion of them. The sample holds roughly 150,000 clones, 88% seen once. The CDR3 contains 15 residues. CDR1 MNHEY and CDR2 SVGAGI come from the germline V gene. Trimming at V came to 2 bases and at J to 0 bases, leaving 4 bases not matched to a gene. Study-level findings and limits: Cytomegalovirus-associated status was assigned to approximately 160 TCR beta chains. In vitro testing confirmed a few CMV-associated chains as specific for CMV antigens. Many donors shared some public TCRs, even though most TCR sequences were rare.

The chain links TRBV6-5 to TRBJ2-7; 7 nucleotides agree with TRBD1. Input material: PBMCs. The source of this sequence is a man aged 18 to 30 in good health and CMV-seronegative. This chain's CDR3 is CASSYQTGSSYEQYF. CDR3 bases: TGTGCCAGCAGTTACCAGACAGGGAGCTCCTACGAGCAGTACTTC.